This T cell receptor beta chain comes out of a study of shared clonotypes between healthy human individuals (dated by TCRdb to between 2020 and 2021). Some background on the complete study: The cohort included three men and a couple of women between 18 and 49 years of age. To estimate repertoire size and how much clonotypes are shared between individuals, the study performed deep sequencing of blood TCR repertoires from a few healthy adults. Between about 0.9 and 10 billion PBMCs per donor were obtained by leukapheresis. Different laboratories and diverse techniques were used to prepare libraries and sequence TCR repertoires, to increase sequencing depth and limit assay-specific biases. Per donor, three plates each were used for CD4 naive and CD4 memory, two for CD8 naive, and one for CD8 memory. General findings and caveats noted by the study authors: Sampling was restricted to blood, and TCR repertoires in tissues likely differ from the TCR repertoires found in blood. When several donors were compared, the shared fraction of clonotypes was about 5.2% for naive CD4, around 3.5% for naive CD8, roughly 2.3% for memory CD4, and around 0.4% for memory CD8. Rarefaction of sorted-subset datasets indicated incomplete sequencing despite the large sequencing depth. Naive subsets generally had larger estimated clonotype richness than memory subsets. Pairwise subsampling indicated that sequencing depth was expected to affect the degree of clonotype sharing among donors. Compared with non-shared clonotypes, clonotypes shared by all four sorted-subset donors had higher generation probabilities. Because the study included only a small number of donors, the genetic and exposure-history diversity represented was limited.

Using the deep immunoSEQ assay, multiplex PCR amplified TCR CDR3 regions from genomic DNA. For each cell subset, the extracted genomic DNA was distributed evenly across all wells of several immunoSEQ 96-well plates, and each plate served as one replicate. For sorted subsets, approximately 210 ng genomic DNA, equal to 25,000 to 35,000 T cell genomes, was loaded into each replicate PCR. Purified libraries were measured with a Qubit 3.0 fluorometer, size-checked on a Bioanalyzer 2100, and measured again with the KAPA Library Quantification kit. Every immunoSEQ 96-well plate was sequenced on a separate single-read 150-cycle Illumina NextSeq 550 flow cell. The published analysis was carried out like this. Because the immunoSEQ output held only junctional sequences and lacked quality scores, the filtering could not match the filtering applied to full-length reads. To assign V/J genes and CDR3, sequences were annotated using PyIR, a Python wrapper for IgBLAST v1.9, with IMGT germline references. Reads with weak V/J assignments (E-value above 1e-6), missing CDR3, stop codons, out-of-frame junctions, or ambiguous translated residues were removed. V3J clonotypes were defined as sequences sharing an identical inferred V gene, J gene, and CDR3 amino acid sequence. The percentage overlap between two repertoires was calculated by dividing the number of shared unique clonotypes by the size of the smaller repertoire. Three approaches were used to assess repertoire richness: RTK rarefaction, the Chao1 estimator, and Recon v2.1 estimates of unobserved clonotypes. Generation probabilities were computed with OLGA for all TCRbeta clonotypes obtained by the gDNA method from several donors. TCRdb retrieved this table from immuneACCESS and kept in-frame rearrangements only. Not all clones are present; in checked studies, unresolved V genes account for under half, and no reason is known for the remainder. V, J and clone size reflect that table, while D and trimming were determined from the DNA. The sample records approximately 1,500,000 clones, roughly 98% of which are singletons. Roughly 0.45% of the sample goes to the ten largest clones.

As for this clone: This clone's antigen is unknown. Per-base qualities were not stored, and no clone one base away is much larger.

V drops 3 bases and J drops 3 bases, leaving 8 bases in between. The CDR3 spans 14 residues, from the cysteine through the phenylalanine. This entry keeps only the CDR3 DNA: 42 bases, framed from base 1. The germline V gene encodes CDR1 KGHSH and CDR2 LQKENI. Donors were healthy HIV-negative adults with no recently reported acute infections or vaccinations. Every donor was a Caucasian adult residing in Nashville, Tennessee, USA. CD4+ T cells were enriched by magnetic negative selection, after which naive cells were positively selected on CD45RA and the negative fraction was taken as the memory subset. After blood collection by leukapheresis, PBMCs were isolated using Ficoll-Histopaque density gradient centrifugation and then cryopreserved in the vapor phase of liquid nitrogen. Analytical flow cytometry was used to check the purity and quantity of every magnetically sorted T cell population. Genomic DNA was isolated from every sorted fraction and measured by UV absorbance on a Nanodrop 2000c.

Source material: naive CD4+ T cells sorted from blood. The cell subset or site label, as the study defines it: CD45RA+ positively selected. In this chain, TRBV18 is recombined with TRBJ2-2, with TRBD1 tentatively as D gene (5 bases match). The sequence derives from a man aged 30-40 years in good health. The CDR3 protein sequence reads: CASSPSRDTGELFF. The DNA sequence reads TGTGCCAGCTCACCTAGCAGGGACACCGGGGAGCTGTTTTTT.